This T cell receptor beta chain stems from a study of blood T cell repertoires in COVID-19. Whole-study context: Samples of COVID-19 (acute and convalescent) were obtained from the United States, Italy and Spain. PBMCs, B-cell-depleted T cells, or T cells provided the cDNA or gDNA that made up the material.

After removal of 5 bases from V and 1 base from J, the junction contained 13 bases not matched to a gene. The germline CDR1 and CDR2 sequences are LNHDA and SQIVND (reference sequence). This CDR3 has 19 residues. As originally analysed: Estimation of nucleated cell counts relied on the amplification of reference gene primers. Profiled with immunoSEQ multiplex PCR; TCRdb holds only in-frame clones, not every one. The V and J calls and the clone size are those of that table, but D and trimming were determined from the DNA. The table has approximately 300,000 clones, around 86% seen once. The source of this sequence is a woman aged 45-65 years with acute or convalescent COVID-19. The V gene is TRBV19, the J gene TRBJ2-3; TRBD2 agrees at 12 bases. Material: peripheral blood. CDR3 in DNA: TGTGCCAGTAGTCCTAGCGGGAGGGCCTCGCCAGCCGGCACAGATACGCAGTATTTT. It is translated as CASSPSGRASPAGTDTQYF.